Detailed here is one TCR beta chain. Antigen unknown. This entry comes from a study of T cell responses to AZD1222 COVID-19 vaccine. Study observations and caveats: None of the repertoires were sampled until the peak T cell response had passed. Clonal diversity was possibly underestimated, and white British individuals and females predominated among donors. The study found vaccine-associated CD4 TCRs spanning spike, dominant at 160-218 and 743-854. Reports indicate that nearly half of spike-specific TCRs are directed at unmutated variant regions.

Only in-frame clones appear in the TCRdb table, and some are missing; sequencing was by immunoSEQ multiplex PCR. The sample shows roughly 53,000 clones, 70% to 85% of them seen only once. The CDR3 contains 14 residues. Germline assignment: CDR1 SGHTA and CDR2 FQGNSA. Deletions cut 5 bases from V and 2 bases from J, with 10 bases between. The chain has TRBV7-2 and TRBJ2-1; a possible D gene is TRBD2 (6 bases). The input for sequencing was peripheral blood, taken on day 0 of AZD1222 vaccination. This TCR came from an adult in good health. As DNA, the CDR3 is TGTGCCAGCAGCCAGGGACTGGCCTACAATGAGCAGTTCTTC. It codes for CASSQGLAYNEQFF.